A single sample gave rise to the 18 T cell receptor beta chains below, sequenced in a study of T cell responses to AZD1222 COVID-19 vaccine. Clones were read by immunoSEQ multiplex PCR, and TCRdb kept only the in-frame ones, dropping some. Of fewer than 150,000 clones listed, 85% to 90% are singletons. The source was peripheral blood, collected 28 days after the second AZD1222 dose. The receptors here all came from an adult who received the AZD1222 COVID-19 vaccine.

CDR3 sequence reads: CASSPVLGTYEQYF. The CDR3 DNA sequence: TGTGCCAGCAGCCCCGTATTAGGAACCTACGAGCAGTACTTC. The chain is built from TRBV3-1 (or the pseudogene TRBV3-2) and TRBJ2-7; D is unclear. This CDR3 is built from 14 residues. Per germline, CDR1 LGHDT and CDR2 YNNKEL (reference sequence). V was clipped by 4 bases and J by 2 bases, with 12 bases between them.

V gene TRBV6-5 combines with J gene TRBJ2-2; no firm D call. The V end lost 2 bases, the J end lost 0 bases, and 7 bases lay between the germline ends. Germline assignment: CDR1 MNHEY and CDR2 SVGAGI. This CDR3 is built from 15 residues. This CDR3 reads CASSYVNANTGELFF. The CDR3 nucleotides read TGTGCCAGCAGTTACGTAAACGCGAACACCGGGGAGCTGTTTTTT.

The gene calls are TRBV28 and TRBJ1-1; 7 bases agree with TRBD1. V lost 3 bases to trimming and J lost 4 bases; unmatched junction nucleotides: 5. CDR3 size: 14 residues. Germline V CDR1 and CDR2: MDHEN, SYDVKM. The CDR3 is CASSFARGSTEAFF. CDR3 DNA sequence: TGTGCCAGCAGTTTCGCCAGGGGGAGCACTGAAGCTTTCTTT.

The chain couples TRBV6-6 to TRBJ1-4, with D possibly matching TRBD1 (6 bases). This CDR3 comprises 15 residues. The V end lost 8 bases, the J end lost 5 bases, and 18 bases lay between the germline ends. Germline V gene lookup returns CDR1 MNHNY and CDR2 SVGAGI (reference sequence). The CDR3 region is CASATAGAGNEKLFF. The CDR3 nucleotides read TGTGCCAGCGCGACCGCGGGGGCGGGGAATGAAAAACTGTTTTTT.

V gene TRBV2 combines with J gene TRBJ1-2; no clear D gene. The CDR3 is made up of 15 amino acids. Germline-derived CDR1 and CDR2 are SNHLY and FYNNEI. The germline V and J ends were trimmed by 8 bases and 8 bases, with 24 bases remaining between them. CDR3 bases: TGTGCCAGCGAAAGGGCTTTCGATACACCGGGGGGCTACACCTTC. This translates into CASERAFDTPGGYTF. The whole variable domain, filled in from reference TRBV2 and TRBJ1-2, reads EPEVTQTPSHQVTQMGQEVILRCVPISNHLYFYWYRQILGQKVEFLVSFYNNEISEKSEIFDDQFSVERPDGSNFTLKIRSTKLEDSAMYFCASERAFDTPGGYTFGSGTRLTVV.

The V and J genes are TRBV18 and TRBJ1-2, with 7 positions matching TRBD1. Trimming cost V 2 bases and J 6 bases; bases outside gene matches: 6. In germline, CDR1 is KGHSH, CDR2 LQKENI. The CDR3 spans 14 residues. The chain's CDR3 is CASSPGQVLDGYTF. CDR3 in DNA: TGTGCCAGCTCACCAGGACAGGTTCTGGATGGCTACACCTTC. Drawing the rest from reference TRBV18 and TRBJ1-2, the complete variable domain is NAGVMQNPRHLVRRRGQEARLRCSPMKGHSHVYWYRQLPEEGLKFMVYLQKENIIDESGMPKERFSAEFPKEGPSILRIQQVVRGDSAAYFCASSPGQVLDGYTFGSGTRLTVV.

The chain combines TRBV19 with TRBJ2-3, with a possible D match to TRBD1 (5 bases). The germline gives CDR1 LNHDA, CDR2 SQIVND (reference sequence). Trimming took 3 bases from V and 1 from J, leaving 5 bases between them. The CDR3 consists of 13 residues. In nucleotides, the CDR3 is TGTGCCAGTAGTATCAGGGGCACAGATACGCAGTATTTT. Its translation: CASSIRGTDTQYF.

In this sample, this clone turned up once. This chain uses TRBV5-6 with TRBJ2-3; TRBD1 agrees at 9 bases. Germline CDR1 and CDR2: SGHDT and YYEEEE. CDR3 length equals 15 residues. J gave up 5 bases and V 4 bases, and 8 bases lay outside the gene matches. The CDR3 sequence: CASSRDRVFGDTQYF. Here the CDR3 DNA reads TGTGCCAGCAGCCGGGACAGGGTGTTCGGAGATACGCAGTATTTT.

V gene TRBV19 combines with J gene TRBJ1-1, with 7 bases identical to TRBD1. V shed 10 bases, J shed 1 base, and the junction held 6 bases outside the gene matches. There are 13 residues in the CDR3. Germline V gene sequence: CDR1 LNHDA, CDR2 SQIVND (reference sequence). CDR3 amino acids: CATRDRPNTEAFF. In DNA form, the CDR3 reads TGTGCCACCCGGGACAGACCGAACACTGAAGCTTTCTTT.

CDR3 coding DNA: TGTGCCAGCAGAAAACTAGATTACAATGAGCAGTTCTTC. Its translation: CASRKLDYNEQFF. This rearrangement joins TRBV12-3 or TRBV12-4 to TRBJ2-1; D possibly corresponds to TRBD2 (5 bases). With 6 bases removed from V and 4 bases from J, the gap between germline ends came to 10 bases. This CDR3 is built from 13 residues.

V is TRBV5-1 and J is TRBJ2-1; possibly TRBD2 for D (6 bases). V gave up 3 bases and J gave up 6 bases, with 13 bases separating them. Germline lookup yields CDR1 SGHRS and CDR2 YFSETQ. The length of the CDR3 is 14 residues. CDR3 in DNA: TGCGCCAGCAGCTGGGGAGGAAGCCGCAATGAGCAGTTCTTC. It yields the protein CASSWGGSRNEQFF.

The J gene is TRBJ2-7, the V gene TRBV13; possible D gene TRBD1, 7 bases. Per the germline V gene, CDR1 is PRHDT and CDR2 is FYEKMQ (reference sequence). The V end was cut by 5 bases, the J end by 2 bases, with 13 bases between. The CDR3 sequence is 14 residues long. The CDR3 sequence is CASSGGGSPYEQYF. DNA of the CDR3: TGTGCCAGCAGCGGAGGGGGCTCTCCCTACGAGCAGTACTTC.

This clone showed up just a few times. The V gene is TRBV28, the J gene TRBJ2-2; TRBD2 matches 8 bases. The V gene end was trimmed by 2 bases and the J gene end by 1 base; junction bases not matched to a gene: 9. The CDR3 is made up of 18 amino acids. Germline assignment: CDR1 MDHEN and CDR2 SYDVKM. Here the CDR3 reads CASSLTLATSVNTGELFF. The CDR3 DNA reads as TGTGCCAGCAGTTTAACTCTGGCGACTAGCGTGAACACCGGGGAGCTGTTTTTT.

This clone has a handful of counts. The junction does not match germline at one end; this may be a read error. This chain links TRBV10-1 with TRBJ2-1; perhaps TRBD2 as D (5 bases). CDR1 WNHNN and CDR2 SYGVQD come from the germline V gene (reference sequence). This CDR3 has 16 amino acids. CDR3 nucleotides: TGCGCCAGCAGCGAGTACCGGGGAATGTCCTCCAATGAGCAGTTCTTC. Encoded protein: CASSEYRGMSSNEQFF.

V and J are TRBV11-2 and TRBJ2-1; TRBD2 aligns across 7 bases. The germline V gene has CDR1 SGHAT and CDR2 FQNNGV. J was trimmed by 8 bases and V by 5 bases; bases with no gene match: 12. This CDR3 spans 15 amino acids. The DNA for the CDR3 is TGTGCCAGCAGCCAAAACGGACTAGAAGGGGATGAGCAGTTCTTC. This codes for CASSQNGLEGDEQFF.

The CDR3 here is CASSHRTGGVYGYTF. CDR3 in DNA: TGTGCCAGCAGCCACCGGACAGGGGGCGTCTATGGCTACACCTTC. V usage is TRBV21-1 and J usage is TRBJ1-2; the table assigns TRBD1, which was not confirmed against the DNA. TRBV21-1 is marked as a pseudogene. CDR3 length equals 15 residues.

V gene TRBV11-2 combines with J gene TRBJ1-5; D is possibly TRBD1 (6 bases). Trimming shortened V by 1 base and J by 3 bases, and 19 bases separated the two germline ends. CDR3 length: 18 amino acids. Per the germline V gene, CDR1 is SGHAT and CDR2 is FQNNGV. The chain's CDR3 is CASSLGSGGPYDNQPQHF. The CDR3 DNA is TGTGCCAGCAGCTTAGGGTCGGGGGGGCCCTATGACAATCAGCCCCAGCATTTT.

J is TRBJ1-3 and V is TRBV7-6; no clear D gene. The CDR3 extends over 16 amino acids. Germline loops: CDR1 SGHVS, CDR2 FNYEAQ. V was trimmed by 1 base and J by 0 bases, leaving 10 bases between them. Written as DNA, the CDR3 is TGTGCCAGCAGCTTAGGGTTACCGAACTCTGGAAACACCATATATTTT. Protein sequence: CASSLGLPNSGNTIYF.